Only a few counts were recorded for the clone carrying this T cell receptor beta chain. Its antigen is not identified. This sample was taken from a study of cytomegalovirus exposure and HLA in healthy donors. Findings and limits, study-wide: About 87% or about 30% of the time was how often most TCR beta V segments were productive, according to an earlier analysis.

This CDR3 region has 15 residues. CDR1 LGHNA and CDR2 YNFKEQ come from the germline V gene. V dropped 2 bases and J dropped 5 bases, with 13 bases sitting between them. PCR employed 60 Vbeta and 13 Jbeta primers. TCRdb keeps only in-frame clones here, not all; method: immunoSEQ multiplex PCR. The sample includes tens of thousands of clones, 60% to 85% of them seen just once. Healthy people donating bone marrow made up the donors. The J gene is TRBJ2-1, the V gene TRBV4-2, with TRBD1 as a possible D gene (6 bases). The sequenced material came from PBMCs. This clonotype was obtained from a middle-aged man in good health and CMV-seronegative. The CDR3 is CASSQTRGGHNEQFF. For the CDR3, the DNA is TGTGCCAGCAGCCAAACTCGAGGGGGTCACAATGAGCAGTTCTTC.